Listed below are T cell receptor beta chains from one sample, sequenced in a study of brain T cells in children with intractable seizures. Assay: immunoSEQ multiplex PCR; the TCRdb copy retains only in-frame clones and omits some. The data contain roughly 3,600 clones, around 69% of them seen just once; the ten biggest clones take up roughly 50%. The starting material was resected brain tissue, obtained at surgery. Receptor source: a girl aged 2-10 years with Rasmussen encephalitis and intractable seizures. CDR3s include the opening cysteine and the closing phenylalanine or tryptophan. A D gene is named only where the DNA matches it firmly. For some rows the clone size is stated as once, few or many, or as a class when expanded; others skip it.

j_call v_call clone_size d_call cdr3_aa cdr3_nt
TRBJ1-5 TRBV9 - TRBD1 CASSEGTGREPQHF TGTGCCAGCAGCGAAGGGACAGGTAGGGAGCCCCAGCATTTT
TRBJ1-2 TRBV7-9 - TRBD1 CASSSRGRDGYTF TGTGCCAGCAGCTCAAGGGGGCGCGATGGCTACACCTTC
TRBJ2-7 TRBV4-1 - TRBD1 CASSQVWDRVHEQYF TGCGCCAGCAGCCAAGTCTGGGACAGGGTCCACGAGCAGTACTTC
TRBJ1-6 TRBV10-1 few - CASSGSPLHF TGCGCCAGCAGTGGTTCACCCCTCCACTTT
TRBJ1-2 TRBV19 - TRBD1 CASSNIRSGQYYGYTF TGTGCCAGTAGTAATATACGTTCGGGACAGTACTATGGCTACACCTTC
TRBJ1-2 TRBV6-6 few - CASSSSGGEYGYTF TGTGCCAGCAGTTCCTCGGGGGGGGAATATGGCTACACCTTC
TRBJ2-5 TRBV7-7 - - CASSLAARGGETQYF TGTGCCAGCAGCTTAGCGGCCAGGGGAGGGGAGACCCAGTACTTC
TRBJ1-1 TRBV27 - - CASSLRPGDNTEAFF TGTGCCAGCAGTTTAAGGCCAGGGGACAACACTGAAGCTTTCTTT
TRBJ2-1 TRBV7-9 - - CASQDRYNEQFF TGTGCCAGCCAGGACAGATACAATGAGCAGTTCTTC
TRBJ2-6 TRBV4-1 - - CASSQDAGPGANVLTF TGCGCCAGCAGCCAAGATGCGGGGCCTGGGGCCAACGTCCTGACTTTC
TRBJ1-2 TRBV5-1 - TRBD1 CASSMTGDYGYTF TGCGCCAGCAGCATGACAGGGGACTATGGCTACACCTTC
TRBJ1-2 TRBV7-8 - - CASSLASGFNYGYTF TGTGCCAGCAGCTTAGCAAGCGGATTTAACTATGGCTACACCTTC